This TCR beta chain was identified in a study of blood T cells in healthy people across ages. Drawing of peripheral blood yielded roughly 10 milliliters from each donor. Sample-barcoded 5' priming and a J-beta primer mix drove a second PCR of about 6 to 12 cycles. MiXCR, applied by TCRdb to the 5' RACE reads, yields one record per CDR3 protein. The table has about 730,000 distinct CDR3 sequences, roughly 41% seen once; the top ten hold 20% to 25%. Broader study findings: Both higher diversity and more naive CD4+ cells marked long-lived donors when set against aged donors. In older individuals, TCR beta diversity per million T cells was lower, falling roughly linearly with age. TCR beta diversity was tightly associated with the proportion of naive T cells.

Germline-derived CDR1 and CDR2 are SGHVS and FQNEAQ. This CDR3 has 16 amino acids. The J segment lost 6 bases and the V segment lost 4 bases, leaving 7 bases of the junction unmatched. The table lists this clonotype with many counts. Antigen specificity is unknown. The receptor was derived from a woman in her fifties or sixties in good health. The genes are TRBV7-8 and TRBJ2-1, with 12 nucleotides matching TRBD2. Sample: blood. The chain's CDR3 is CASSSQTSGSGNEQFF. As DNA, the CDR3 is TGTGCCAGCAGCTCCCAGACTAGCGGGAGCGGCAATGAGCAGTTCTTC.